A selection of T cell receptor beta chains follows, all from one sample in a study of T cells in Graves' hyperthyroidism and ophthalmopathy. TCRdb re-derived calls from the multiplex PCR reads in MiXCR, one entry per CDR3 protein. Among approximately 600,000 distinct CDR3 sequences, roughly 16% were seen once, and the ten largest hold 3% to 4.5%. Sequenced: blood. Receptors were obtained from a woman younger than 45 with Graves' hyperthyroidism. CDR3s include the opening cysteine and the closing phenylalanine or tryptophan. D genes are given only for firm matches. Only part of the rows carry a size: once, few, many, or a class if the clone is expanded.

clone_size	d_call	j_call	v_call	cdr3_aa	cdr3_nt
-	-	TRBJ1-1	TRBV20-1	CSARDPRGTTEAFF	TGCAGTGCTAGAGACCCGAGGGGCACGACTGAAGCTTTCTTT
few	-	TRBJ2-6	TRBV12-3/TRBV12-4	CASKDPGTLFSGANVLTF	TGTGCCAGCAAAGATCCCGGGACTTTATTCTCTGGGGCCAACGTCCTGACTTTC
many	-	TRBJ2-1	TRBV20-1	CSASPQNEQFF	TGCAGTGCTAGTCCCCAGAATGAGCAGTTCTTC
-	-	TRBJ1-4	TRBV15	CATSRGGSEKLFF	TGTGCCACCAGCAGAGGAGGTTCTGAAAAACTGTTTTTT
-	TRBD2	TRBJ2-7	TRBV12-5	CASGLLRRGLAGSYEQYF	TGTGCTAGTGGTTTGCTCCGACGTGGACTAGCGGGATCCTACGAGCAGTACTTC
-	TRBD1	TRBJ1-6	TRBV20-1	CSARDMGQGNSPLHF	TGCAGTGCTAGAGATATGGGACAGGGTAATTCACCCCTCCACTTT
many	TRBD1	TRBJ2-1	TRBV29-1	CSVLDRDYDEQFF	TGCAGCGTATTAGACAGGGATTACGATGAGCAGTTCTTC
many	-	TRBJ2-5	TRBV3-1	CASSQEWGSQETQYF	TGTGCCAGCAGCCAAGAATGGGGCAGCCAAGAGACCCAGTACTTC
many	-	TRBJ2-3	TRBV7-2	CASVRAWDTDTQYF	TGTGCCAGCGTCAGGGCTTGGGACACAGATACGCAGTATTTT
many	TRBD2	TRBJ2-3	TRBV18	CASSPTSGTDTQYF	TGTGCCAGCTCCCCGACTAGCGGCACAGATACGCAGTATTTT
many	-	TRBJ1-1	TRBV7-2	CASSLDPGTNTEAFF	TGTGCCAGCAGCTTAGATCCGGGAACAAACACTGAAGCTTTCTTT
many	TRBD2	TRBJ2-2	TRBV11-3	CASSLGGSRTGELFF	TGTGCCAGCAGCTTAGGCGGGAGTCGGACCGGGGAGCTGTTTTTT
-	-	TRBJ1-4	TRBV29-1	CSVVSDERGEKLFF	TGCAGCGTTGTGTCGGATGAAAGGGGTGAAAAACTGTTTTTT
-	TRBD2	TRBJ2-1	TRBV20-1	CSARGSGRAYNEQFF	TGCAGTGCTAGAGGTAGCGGGAGGGCCTACAATGAGCAGTTCTTC
-	TRBD2	TRBJ2-1	TRBV20-1	CSVIEREGFYNEQFF	TGCAGTGTCATCGAGCGGGAGGGTTTCTACAATGAGCAGTTCTTC
-	-	TRBJ1-3	TRBV6-2/TRBV6-3	CASSYSTNSGNTIYF	TGTGCCAGCAGTTACTCGACAAACTCTGGAAACACCATATATTTT
many	-	TRBJ1-1	TRBV7-8	CASSSPLGATEAFF	TGTGCCAGCAGCTCCCCTTTGGGAGCGACTGAAGCTTTCTTT
-	TRBD2	TRBJ2-3	TRBV6-5	CASSYSRVTSGRDTDTQYF	TGTGCCAGCAGTTACTCGAGAGTTACTAGCGGGCGGGACACAGATACGCAGTATTTT
many	-	TRBJ1-2	TRBV6-1	CASNLQRNYGYTF	TGTGCCAGCAATTTACAGAGGAACTATGGCTACACCTTC
many	TRBD2	TRBJ2-2	TRBV5-1	CASSLGAGGTAGELFF	TGCGCCAGCAGCTTGGGAGCGGGAGGAACCGCCGGGGAGCTGTTTTTT
many	-	TRBJ2-3	TRBV7-2	CAGSRGAGDTQYF	TGTGCCGGCTCCCGGGGGGCCGGAGATACGCAGTATTTT
-	-	TRBJ2-7	TRBV18	CASSNGAPQYEQYF	TGTGCCAGCTCAAATGGGGCTCCACAGTACGAGCAGTACTTC
once	TRBD2	TRBJ2-7	TRBV28	CASRAGTSPYEQYF	TGTGCCAGCAGAGCCGGGACTAGTCCCTACGAGCAGTACTTC
-	TRBD1	TRBJ2-7	TRBV7-9	CASSPTGKTYEQYF	TGTGCCAGCAGCCCGACAGGGAAGACCTACGAGCAGTACTTC
many	-	TRBJ2-2	TRBV2	CASRQGDVRGELFF	TGTGCCAGCAGGCAGGGTGACGTTCGCGGGGAGCTGTTTTTT
-	-	TRBJ2-2	TRBV5-1	CASSLEHGGAGELFF	TGCGCCAGCAGCCTGGAGCACGGAGGGGCCGGGGAGCTGTTTTTT
many	TRBD1	TRBJ1-1	TRBV28	CASSRGGQGMNTEAFF	TGTGCCAGCAGCAGGGGGGGACAGGGCATGAACACTGAAGCTTTCTTT
many	-	TRBJ1-4	TRBV7-8	CASSSGLSNEKLFF	TGTGCCAGCAGCTCAGGACTCTCTAATGAAAAACTGTTTTTT
few	-	TRBJ2-5	TRBV20-1	CSASSRETQYF	TGCAGTGCTAGTTCTCGGGAGACCCAGTACTTC
few	TRBD1	TRBJ1-1	TRBV19	CASSMGQLNTEAFF	TGTGCCAGTAGTATGGGACAGTTGAACACTGAAGCTTTCTTT
many	TRBD1	TRBJ1-1	TRBV27	CASSRDRVSTEAFF	TGTGCCAGCAGCCGGGACAGGGTAAGCACTGAAGCTTTCTTT
few	TRBD2	TRBJ2-1	TRBV7-2	CASSLTGGPGEQFF	TGTGCCAGCAGCTTGACGGGAGGGCCCGGTGAGCAGTTCTTC
many	-	TRBJ2-7	TRBV27	CASRRLGTASYEQYF	TGTGCCAGCAGGCGATTGGGGACTGCCTCCTACGAGCAGTACTTC
many	TRBD1	TRBJ2-3	TRBV28	CASRATYQSGQGAILGTDTQYF	TGTGCCAGCAGGGCGACCTACCAATCGGGCCAGGGGGCGATTCTCGGCACAGATACGCAGTATTTT
-	TRBD1	TRBJ1-4	TRBV28	CASSSTGRGEKLFF	TGTGCCAGCAGTTCGACAGGGAGAGGTGAAAAACTGTTTTTT